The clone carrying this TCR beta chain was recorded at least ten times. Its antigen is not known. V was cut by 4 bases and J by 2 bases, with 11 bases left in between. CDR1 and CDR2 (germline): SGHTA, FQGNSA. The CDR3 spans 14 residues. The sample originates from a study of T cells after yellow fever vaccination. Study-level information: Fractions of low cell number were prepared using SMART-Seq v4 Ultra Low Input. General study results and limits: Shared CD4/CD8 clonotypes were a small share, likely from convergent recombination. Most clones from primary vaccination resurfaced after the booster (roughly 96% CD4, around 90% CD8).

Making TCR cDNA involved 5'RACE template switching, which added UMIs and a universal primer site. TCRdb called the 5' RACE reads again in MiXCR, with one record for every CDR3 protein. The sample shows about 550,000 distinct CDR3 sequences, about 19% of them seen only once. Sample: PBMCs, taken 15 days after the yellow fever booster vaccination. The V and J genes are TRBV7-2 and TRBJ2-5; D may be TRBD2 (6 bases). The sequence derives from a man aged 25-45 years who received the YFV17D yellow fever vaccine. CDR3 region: CASSSTGLQETQYF. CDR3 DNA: TGTGCCAGCAGCTCCACGGGACTTCAAGAGACCCAGTACTTC.